This T cell receptor beta chain was obtained from a study of Ad26.COV2.S vaccination and SARS-CoV-2 variants. Germline V lookup: CDR1 ENHRY, CDR2 SYGVKD. Trimming pared 2 bases from V and 2 bases from J, leaving 4 bases between. CDR3 length: 12 residues. Sequencing used immunoSEQ multiplex PCR; TCRdb keeps in-frame clones, though not all of them. The table lists about 140,000 clones, approximately 90% of them singletons. Study conclusions and caveats: Placebo and vaccine recipients had non-spike TCR breadth that was similar. In vaccinated individuals, spike-specific CD8+ and CD4+ T cell responses reportedly displayed substantial breadth. Analyses that measured TCR breadth and depth may have underestimated total T cell responses.

As for this clone: What it binds is not known.

Source: peripheral blood, taken after recovery from COVID-19. V usage is TRBV10-3 and J usage is TRBJ2-7; D is ambiguous. The TCR sequence derives from a human donor who had recovered from COVID-19. DNA of the CDR3: TGTGCCATCAGTGAGCAGGCCTACGAGCAGTACTTC. Translation: CAISEQAYEQYF.